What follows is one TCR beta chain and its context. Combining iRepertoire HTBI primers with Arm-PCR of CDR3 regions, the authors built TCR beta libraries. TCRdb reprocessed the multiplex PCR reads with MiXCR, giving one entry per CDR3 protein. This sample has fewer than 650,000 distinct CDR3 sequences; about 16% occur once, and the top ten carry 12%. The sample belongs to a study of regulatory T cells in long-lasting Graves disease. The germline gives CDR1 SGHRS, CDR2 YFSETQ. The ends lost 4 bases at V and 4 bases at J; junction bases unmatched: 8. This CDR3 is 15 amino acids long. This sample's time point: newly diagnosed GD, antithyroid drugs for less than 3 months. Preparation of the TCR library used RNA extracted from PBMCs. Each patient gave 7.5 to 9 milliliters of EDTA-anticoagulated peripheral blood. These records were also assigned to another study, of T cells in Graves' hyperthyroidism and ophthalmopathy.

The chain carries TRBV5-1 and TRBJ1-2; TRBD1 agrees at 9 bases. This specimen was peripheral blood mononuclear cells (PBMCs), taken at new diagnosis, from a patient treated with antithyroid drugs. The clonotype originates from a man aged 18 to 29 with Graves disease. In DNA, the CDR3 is TGCGCCAGCAGCGACGGGACAGGGTGGAGCTATGGCTACACCTTC. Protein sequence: CASSDGTGWSYGYTF.